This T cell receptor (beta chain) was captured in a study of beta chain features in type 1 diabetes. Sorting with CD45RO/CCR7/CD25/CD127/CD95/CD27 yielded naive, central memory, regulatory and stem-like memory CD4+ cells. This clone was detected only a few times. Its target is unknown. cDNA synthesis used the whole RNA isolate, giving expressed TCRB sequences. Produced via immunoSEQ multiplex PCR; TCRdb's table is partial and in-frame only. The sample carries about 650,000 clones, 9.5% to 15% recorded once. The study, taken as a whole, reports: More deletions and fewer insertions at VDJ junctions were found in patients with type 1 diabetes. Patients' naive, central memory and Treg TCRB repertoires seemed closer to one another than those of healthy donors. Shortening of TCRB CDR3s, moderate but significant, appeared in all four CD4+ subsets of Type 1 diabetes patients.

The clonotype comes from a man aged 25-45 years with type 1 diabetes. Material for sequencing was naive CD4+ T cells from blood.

DNA of the CDR3: TGCGCCAGCAGCCGACAGATACAGGGAATAGATTCACCCCTCCACTTT. This gives the protein CASSRQIQGIDSPLHF. The rearrangement uses TRBV4-3 and TRBJ1-6; tentatively, D is TRBD1 (6 bases). The CDR3 is 16 residues long. Trimming stripped 4 bases from V and 8 bases from J, with 18 bases between. In germline, CDR1 is LGHNA, CDR2 YSLEER.